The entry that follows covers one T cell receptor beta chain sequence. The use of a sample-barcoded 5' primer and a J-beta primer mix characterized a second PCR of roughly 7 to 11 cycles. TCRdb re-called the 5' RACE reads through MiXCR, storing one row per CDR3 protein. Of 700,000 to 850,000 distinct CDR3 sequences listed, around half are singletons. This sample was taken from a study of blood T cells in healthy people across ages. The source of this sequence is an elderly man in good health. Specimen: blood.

The CDR3: CASIQGPGGNLDTEAFF. In DNA, the CDR3 is TGTGCCAGCATCCAAGGGCCAGGGGGCAACTTGGACACTGAAGCTTTCTTT. This chain links TRBV6-6 with TRBJ1-1; 8 bases map to TRBD1. The V segment lost 7 bases and the J segment 3 bases; nucleotides outside the gene matches: 16. The V gene's germline CDR1 is MNHNY and CDR2 SVGAGI (reference sequence). This CDR3 contains 17 residues.